These 11 T cell receptor beta chains were all obtained from the same sample, sequenced in a study of human T cells and chemical hapten exposure. This sample's time point: pre-sensitization, week 0. Treatment denoted: therapeutic diphenylcyclopropenone sensitization with weekly scalp DPC. TCRdb re-analysed the RACE reads in MiXCR, keeping a single row per CDR3 protein. The top ten clones hold approximately 4.5% of a sample with approximately 77,000 distinct CDR3 sequences, less than 15% of them seen once. The material was whole blood, obtained in connection with sensitization to the hapten diphenylcyclopropenone (DPC). Receptors were obtained from a woman aged 50 to 65 with alopecia areata. Some clones in this sample may be carry-over from other donors' samples.

V and J are TRBV14 and TRBJ2-7; D might be TRBD1 (6 bases). Deletions cut 5 bases from V and 3 bases from J, with 17 bases between. The CDR3 contains 15 residues. Per germline, CDR1 SGHDN and CDR2 FVKESK. This CDR3 reads CASSSTGLSIYEQYF. CDR3 nucleotide sequence: TGTGCCAGCAGCTCCACAGGGTTAAGCATCTACGAGCAGTACTTC.

This sequence joins TRBV4-1 and TRBJ2-1; no clear D. V was trimmed by 0 bases and J by 9 bases, leaving 15 bases between them. Germline V gene data show CDR1 as MGHRA and CDR2 as YSYEKL. The CDR3 covers 15 residues. The CDR3 reads CASSQELDRRSEQFF. CDR3 DNA: TGCGCCAGCAGCCAAGAATTAGATAGGCGTAGTGAGCAGTTCTTC.

The chain links TRBV28 to TRBJ2-7; 7 bases match TRBD1. The CDR3 is 15 residues long. The V gene end was trimmed by 5 bases and the J gene end by 0 bases; junction bases not matched to a gene: 7. Germline loops: CDR1 MDHEN, CDR2 SYDVKM. Here the CDR3 reads CASSPGQAYSYEQYF. The CDR3 coding sequence is TGTGCCAGCAGTCCTGGACAGGCATACTCCTACGAGCAGTACTTC.

The chain employs TRBV7-6 and TRBJ2-1; D is unclear. V shed 4 bases and J shed 2 bases, with 9 bases lying between them. The CDR3 is 14 amino acids. The germline V gene encodes CDR1 SGHVS and CDR2 FNYEAQ. The CDR3 sequence: CASSSRTAYNEQFF. CDR3 DNA: TGTGCCAGCAGCTCCAGGACCGCCTACAATGAGCAGTTCTTC.

The J gene is TRBJ1-5, the V gene TRBV27; possibly TRBD1 for D (5 bases). The germline V gene has CDR1 MNHEY and CDR2 SMNVEV (reference sequence). The CDR3 runs 14 residues. The germline V and J ends were trimmed by 4 bases and 3 bases, with 10 bases remaining between them. CDR3 protein: CASSWDPDNQPQHF. The DNA of the CDR3 is TGTGCCAGCAGTTGGGACCCCGACAATCAGCCCCAGCATTTT.

The J gene is TRBJ2-3, the V gene TRBV30; D remains ambiguous. Trimming removed 3 bases at V and 1 base at J, with 2 bases between. Germline V gives CDR1 GTSNPN, CDR2 SVGIG (reference sequence). The CDR3 consists of 11 residues. The CDR3 DNA is TGTGCCTGGAGCGGCACAGATACGCAGTATTTT. It codes for CAWSGTDTQYF.

CDR3 protein: CSRQGVMGVVAAFF. CDR3 DNA: TGCAGCAGACAGGGGGTTATGGGAGTCGTGGCAGCTTTCTTT. The chain combines TRBV20-1 with TRBJ1-1; 9 nucleotides match TRBD1. The CDR3 loop spans 14 amino acids. Per the germline V gene, CDR1 is DFQATT and CDR2 is SNEGSKA (reference sequence).

The V call is TRBV4-3, the J call TRBJ2-7; D gene ambiguous. The CDR3 loop spans 13 amino acids. V was clipped by 1 base and J by 6 bases, with 10 bases between them. In germline, CDR1 is LGHNA, CDR2 YSLEER. The CDR3 sequence: CASSQAFISEQYF. The CDR3 DNA sequence: TGCGCCAGCAGCCAAGCCTTTATATCCGAGCAGTACTTC.

This chain connects TRBV20-1 to TRBJ2-1, with D possibly being TRBD2 (6 bases). The V gene's germline CDR1 is DFQATT and CDR2 SNEGSKA (reference sequence). The CDR3 contains 15 residues. Trimming cost V 3 bases and J 1 base, with 13 bases left between them. CDR3 protein: CSASLFSGSYNEQFF. CDR3 sequence (DNA): TGCAGTGCTAGCCTCTTTAGCGGATCCTACAATGAGCAGTTCTTC.

The genes are TRBV6-1 and TRBJ1-5; a possible D gene is TRBD1 (6 bases). This CDR3 comprises 16 residues. V lost 5 bases to trimming and J lost 0 bases, with 14 bases between them. Germline V CDR1 and CDR2: MNHNS, SASEGT. In nucleotides, the CDR3 is TGTGCCAGCAGTCAATCGACAGGATATAGCAATCAGCCCCAGCATTTT. This encodes CASSQSTGYSNQPQHF.

This chain joins TRBV7-2 and TRBJ2-4; D uncertain. The germline V and J ends were trimmed by 5 bases and 3 bases, with 11 bases remaining between them. The CDR3 runs to 14 residues. Germline V gene lookup returns CDR1 SGHTA and CDR2 FQGNSA. The CDR3 nucleotides read TGTGCCAGCAGCCCGTATCACGACAAAAACATTCAGTACTTC. Its protein product is CASSPYHDKNIQYF.